This TCR beta chain was found in a study of early T cells in non-severe SARS-CoV-2 infection listed by TCRdb under 2021. For the study in its entirety: Bulk RNA from unsorted whole blood was used for TCR sequencing, so alpha and beta chains could not be paired.

A case-control design nested within a healthcare worker cohort in London, UK, was used, with weekly nasopharyngeal swab PCR tests and blood sampling performed. Between 23 and 31 March 2020, the week of the UK lockdown, healthcare workers were enrolled and then followed up weekly for as long as 16 weeks. This clonotype was counted only a few times. Its antigen specificity is not known. Base qualities are not recorded, but no much larger clone differs from it by a single base. The germline V gene (reference sequence) sets CDR1 to SEHNR and CDR2 to FQNEAQ. Including cysteine and phenylalanine, the CDR3 has 14 amino acids. Only the CDR3 part of the read is kept: 42 bases, read in frame from the first base. Clipping removes 8 bases from V and 5 bases from J, with 10 as the unmatched junction base count. Study-wide findings and limitations: VDJdb matching was skewed toward anti-spike CD8 responses, so virus-specific expansions were likely underestimated and private and CD4 specificities were missed.

The library was prepared using 5' RACE. The data were produced on a NextSeq 500. Unique molecular identifiers were attached to individual cDNA molecules in the TCR library protocol so that sequencing error and PCR bias could be corrected. TCR alpha and beta chains were both sequenced, and the abundances of alpha and beta sequences in each sample were closely correlated with each other. The published analysis was carried out like this. V gene, J gene and CDR3 annotation of TCR sequences was performed with Decombinator V4. TCRs were defined as expanded if a significant change between any two time points was detected under a Poisson model with p below 0.0001. TCR abundances were normalised to the total number of TCRs sequenced per sample and were expressed as counts per million. MAIT TCRs were defined by TRAV1-2 paired with TRAJ12, TRAJ20 or TRAJ33, and iNKT TCRs by TRAV10 paired with TRAJ18. A search of VDJdb, accessed on 1 November 2021, was run for TCRs annotated to CMV, EBV and SARS-CoV-2, with TCRs annotated for multiple antigens excluded. In-frame beta chains were kept once TCRdb had trimmed the public reads at Q25 with fastp and called clones with MiXCR. Each entry merges the rows of one CDR3 protein and shows their most common DNA and genes. For this entry, the V and J calls and clone size follow TCRdb and not the study's own pipeline. The sample table holds tens of thousands of distinct CDR3 sequences, of which roughly 12% were seen once. The ten top clones hold 1.3% to 1.5% of the sample.

The origin of this receptor is an adult who was a healthcare worker with PCR-confirmed SARS-CoV-2 infection or an uninfected control (not recorded which). Sequencing used whole blood, obtained at baseline. Here the chain combines TRBV7-9 and TRBJ2-7, with TRBD2 matching 9 junction bases. The sequenced DNA is TGTGCCAGCGACCTTAGCGGGGGTTTCCACGAGCAGTACTTC. Its protein product is CASDLSGGFHEQYF.